This T cell receptor (beta chain) was found in a study of radiotherapy plus CTLA-4 blockade in lung cancer. Looking at the study overall: Objective responses occurred in 15% to 20% of patients; 25% to 40% had disease control.

Notes on this clone: The antigen is undetermined.

Study results and caveats: Early blood T cell clone changes and increased post-radiation serum interferon-beta were reportedly the strongest response predictors. Radiotherapy was combined with ipilimumab, and tumor-derived TCR clones then expanded in blood.

Germline loops: CDR1 WSHSY, CDR2 SAAADI. The J segment lost 0 bases and the V segment lost 8 bases, leaving 6 bases of the junction unmatched. There are 15 residues in the CDR3. This table comes from immunoSEQ multiplex PCR, and its TCRdb copy is limited to in-frame clones, with some not included. The table lists 60,000 to 65,000 clones, 60% to 80% of them singletons. This chain joins TRBV10-2 and TRBJ2-4, with TRBD2 matching 8 bases. Sequenced material: peripheral blood, taken from a patient treated with radiotherapy plus ipilimumab. The clonotype was recovered from a human donor with non-small cell lung cancer who had a complete response to radiotherapy plus ipilimumab. The CDR3: CASGEAGAAKNIQYF. The CDR3 DNA reads TGCGCCAGCGGGGAAGCGGGAGCAGCCAAAAACATTCAGTACTTC.